Shown below are 22 T cell receptor beta chains from a single sample sequenced in a study of T cells in Graves' hyperthyroidism and ophthalmopathy. TCR beta CDR3 regions were amplified from RNA. Researchers ran a first-round RT-PCR on the TCR CDR3 using the HTBI primer set. TCRdb passed the multiplex PCR reads through MiXCR, listing each CDR3 protein once. The sample consists of about 320,000 distinct CDR3 sequences, around 16% of them appearing once. The sequencing input was blood. The receptors come from a man younger than 45 with Graves' hyperthyroidism.

This clonotype was counted many times. The genes are TRBV3-1 and TRBJ1-2; D not certain. The ends were cut back, 0 bases at V and 3 bases at J, with 14 bases in the middle. There are 16 residues in the CDR3. In germline, CDR1 is LGHDT, CDR2 YNNKEL (reference sequence). The CDR3 DNA reads TGTGCCAGCAGCCAAGAAGTGCAGACTCCAGACTATGGCTACACCTTC. It yields the protein CASSQEVQTPDYGYTF.

This clonotype came up many times. The rearrangement links TRBV28 to TRBJ2-3; TRBD1 is a possible D gene (5 bases). Between the trimmed V and J ends, which lost 6 bases and 3 bases, there was a span of 7 bases. The germline V gene encodes CDR1 MDHEN and CDR2 SYDVKM. The CDR3 runs to 12 residues. This chain's CDR3 is CASSRQTDTQYF. CDR3 coding DNA: TGTGCCAGCAGCAGACAGACAGATACGCAGTATTTT.

The CDR3: CASNTGWSSYEQYF. Written as DNA, the CDR3 is TGTGCCAGCAATACCGGGTGGAGCTCCTACGAGCAGTACTTC. J is TRBJ2-7 and V is TRBV6-2 or TRBV6-3; no clear D gene. Between the trimmed V and J ends, which lost 7 bases and 0 bases, there was a span of 13 bases. Germline loops: CDR1 MNHEY, CDR2 SVGEGT. The CDR3 has 14 residues.

This clonotype came up many times. The CDR3 region has the DNA TGTGCCAGCAGCCCGCAAGCGGGAGGGCCTAGGGAGCAGTACTTC. Its protein is CASSPQAGGPREQYF. The chain joins TRBV2 to TRBJ2-7; 10 nucleotides align to TRBD2. The V segment lost 6 bases and the J segment 7 bases; nucleotides outside the gene matches: 12. The CDR3 loop spans 15 amino acids. Germline V gene sequence: CDR1 SNHLY, CDR2 FYNNEI.

This clonotype has a single count. The V gene is TRBV28, the J gene TRBJ1-2; D uncertain. V was cut by 7 bases and J by 3 bases, with 21 bases left in between. CDR3 length equals 16 residues. Per germline, CDR1 MDHEN and CDR2 SYDVKM. CDR3 amino acids: CASIPIDTEGDYGYTF. DNA of the CDR3: TGTGCCAGCATCCCCATCGACACCGAGGGAGACTATGGCTACACCTTC.

This clonotype has at least ten counts. This chain connects TRBV12-3 or TRBV12-4 to TRBJ2-7, with TRBD1 as a possible D gene (6 bases). Deletions cut 5 bases from V and 5 bases from J, with 16 bases between. The CDR3 covers 14 residues. In nucleotides, the CDR3 is TGTGCCAGCAGTGGGGGCGGCCGGGTCGACGAGCAGTACTTC. This translates into CASSGGGRVDEQYF.

This sequence joins TRBV2 and TRBJ1-1; the match to TRBD1 covers 7 bases. The germline CDR1 and CDR2 sequences are SNHLY and FYNNEI. The ends lost 6 bases at V and 1 base at J; junction bases unmatched: 8. The CDR3 is 15 amino acids. CDR3 nucleotide sequence: TGTGCCAGCAGGGGATCGACAGGGAGGAACACTGAAGCTTTCTTT. Its translation is CASRGSTGRNTEAFF.

This clonotype has a count of ten or more. V gene TRBV12-3 or TRBV12-4 combines with J gene TRBJ2-2, with a tentative D call TRBD1 (5 bases). The length of the CDR3 is 13 residues. Trimming cost V 2 bases and J 7 bases, with 8 bases left between them. CDR3 sequence reads: CASSLLQGGELFF. The DNA of the CDR3 is TGTGCCAGCAGTTTACTCCAGGGCGGGGAGCTGTTTTTT.

This clonotype was detected a few times. The V call is TRBV5-1, the J call TRBJ2-7; no clear D gene. The V end was cut by 1 base, the J end by 6 bases, with 14 bases between. In germline, CDR1 is SGHRS, CDR2 YFSETQ. The CDR3 is 14 amino acids. The CDR3, as DNA: TGCGCCAGCAGCTTGTTAGGTTCCTATGGCGAGCAGTACTTC. Protein: CASSLLGSYGEQYF.

This clonotype was seen only a few times. V gene TRBV10-1 combines with J gene TRBJ2-3; no clear D gene. Trimming took 3 bases from V and 6 from J, leaving 13 bases between them. Looked up from germline, CDR1 is WNHNN and CDR2 is SYGVQD (reference sequence). CDR3 length: 14 amino acids. DNA for the CDR3: TGCGCCAGCAGTGACAGAACCCCCACGGATACGCAGTATTTT. Translated: CASSDRTPTDTQYF.

Ten or more counts support this clonotype. The genes are TRBV3-1 and TRBJ2-5; the D call may be TRBD1 or TRBD2 (5 bases each). The CDR3 runs to 15 residues. Trimming shortened V by 0 bases and J by 5 bases, and 13 bases separated the two germline ends. Germline V gene sequence: CDR1 LGHDT, CDR2 YNNKEL (reference sequence). In DNA, the CDR3 is TGTGCCAGCAGCCAAGACGGGGCCCGGCGGGAGACCCAGTACTTC. Translation gives CASSQDGARRETQYF.

This clonotype was detected many times. The V call is TRBV30, the J call TRBJ2-2; D possibly corresponds to TRBD2 (6 bases). Trimming left V 1 base short and J 6 bases short, with 9 bases between. Germline V gene data show CDR1 as GTSNPN and CDR2 as SVGIG (reference sequence). The CDR3 contains 13 residues. The CDR3 region has the DNA TGTGCCTGGAGTGGGGGGGTGGCCGGGGAGCTGTTTTTT. Its protein is CAWSGGVAGELFF. Full variable domain (missing parts from reference TRBV30 and TRBJ2-2): SQTIHQWPATLVQPVGSPLSLECTVEGTSNPNLYWYRQAAGRGLQLLFYSVGIGQISSEVPQNLSASRPQDRQFILSSKKLLLSDSGFYLCAWSGGVAGELFFGEGSRLTVL.

The sample holds many counts of this clonotype. The J gene is TRBJ2-3, the V gene TRBV5-1; tentative D call: TRBD2 (6 bases). The CDR3 has 13 amino acids. Trimming took 3 bases from V and 6 from J, leaving 11 bases between them. Germline CDR1 SGHRS, CDR2 YFSETQ. The CDR3 region is CASSSGRGDTQYF. CDR3 DNA: TGCGCCAGCAGCTCCGGACGGGGGGATACGCAGTATTTT.

In this sample, this clonotype turned up many times. Here the CDR3 DNA reads TGTGCCAGCAGTGACCTAGACAGGGGGACAGATGGCTACACCTTC. As protein: CASSDLDRGTDGYTF. This chain uses TRBV6-5 with TRBJ1-2; 9 positions agree with TRBD1. Germline CDR1 reads MNHEY; CDR2 reads SVGAGI. CDR3 length: 15 amino acids. V lost 5 bases and J lost 6; bases outside the gene matches: 10.

This clonotype was picked up a small number of times. The chain employs TRBV2 and TRBJ1-3; unclear D gene. Trimming stripped 6 bases from V and 2 bases from J, with 11 bases between. The CDR3 runs to 14 residues. Germline CDR1 reads SNHLY; CDR2 reads FYNNEI. CDR3 in DNA: TGTGCCAGCAGCGTCGACAATACTGGAAACACCATATATTTT. This translates into CASSVDNTGNTIYF.

This clonotype has at least ten counts. The chain is built from TRBV20-1 and TRBJ2-7; the D gene is possibly TRBD2 (5 bases). V was pared by 3 bases and J by 4 bases, with 19 bases between. The CDR3 spans 15 residues. The germline V gene has CDR1 DFQATT and CDR2 SNEGSKA (reference sequence). This chain's CDR3 is CSASPTDSRSYEQYF. CDR3 nucleotide sequence: TGCAGTGCTAGCCCGACGGACTCACGAAGTTACGAGCAGTACTTC.

In this sample, this clonotype turned up many times. The chain recombines TRBV2 with TRBJ2-1; 7 bases map to TRBD2. Unmatched junction bases numbered 10, after V lost 6 bases and J lost 5 bases. Germline V gene sequence: CDR1 SNHLY, CDR2 FYNNEI. CDR3 size: 15 residues. The CDR3: CASRSSSGLHNEQFF. The CDR3 DNA reads TGTGCCAGCAGGAGCTCTAGCGGTCTACACAATGAGCAGTTCTTC.

This clonotype was detected many times. V and J are TRBV27 and TRBJ2-3, with 13 nucleotides matching TRBD2. CDR3 size: 17 residues. The J segment lost 4 bases and the V segment lost 4 bases, leaving 8 bases of the junction unmatched. CDR1 and CDR2 (germline): MNHEY, SMNVEV (reference sequence). The CDR3 region has the DNA TGTGCCAGCAGTTCTCGCCTACTAGCGGGGGGGGCAGATACGCAGTATTTT. It specifies CASSSRLLAGGADTQYF.

The rearrangement joins TRBV7-9 to TRBJ2-3; the D gene is possibly TRBD1 (6 bases). V dropped 4 bases and J dropped 2 bases, with 16 bases sitting between them. Germline V gene sequence: CDR1 SEHNR, CDR2 FQNEAQ (reference sequence). This CDR3 spans 16 amino acids. CDR3 coding DNA: TGTGCCAGCAGCTCCCGGGACAAACGACCCACAGATACGCAGTATTTT. Translated, it gives CASSSRDKRPTDTQYF. Based on the CDR3 plus reference TRBV7-9 and TRBJ2-3, the full variable domain is DTGVSQNPRHKITKRGQNVTFRCDPISEHNRLYWYRQTLGQGPEFLTYFQNEAQLEKSRLLSDRFSAERPKGSFSTLEIQRTEQGDSAMYLCASSSRDKRPTDTQYFGPGTRLTVL.

This clonotype was seen many times. The chain employs TRBV30 and TRBJ2-1; 9 bases map to TRBD1. The CDR3 has 13 residues. Per the germline V gene, CDR1 is GTSNPN and CDR2 is SVGIG (reference sequence). Trimming removed 2 bases from V and 10 bases from J; junction bases left unmatched: 6. CDR3 protein: CAWSLTGGGEQFF. CDR3 nucleotides: TGTGCCTGGAGTCTAACAGGGGGCGGCGAGCAGTTCTTC.

The V gene is TRBV25-1, the J gene TRBJ1-1; D perhaps matches TRBD1 (6 bases). The germline V gene encodes CDR1 MGHDK and CDR2 SYGVNS. This CDR3 spans 18 amino acids. The V gene lost 1 base and the J gene lost 3 bases, with 21 bases spanning the gap. This chain's CDR3 is CASSEFGGREYMDTEAFF. DNA for the CDR3: TGTGCCAGCAGTGAATTTGGGGGCAGGGAGTACATGGACACTGAAGCTTTCTTT.

This rearrangement joins TRBV18 to TRBJ1-5; D unclear. The germline CDR1 and CDR2 sequences are KGHSH and LQKENI. V was clipped by 5 bases and J by 3 bases, with 14 bases between them. The CDR3 runs 15 residues. CDR3 protein: CASSFSTGINQPQHF. The CDR3 nucleotides read TGTGCCAGCTCATTTTCGACGGGTATCAATCAGCCCCAGCATTTT.